One and the same sample provided the 21 T cell receptor beta chains below, sequenced in a study of PD-1 blockade in mismatch repair-deficient tumors. Assay used: immunoSEQ multiplex PCR; TCRdb lists only in-frame clones, some missing. The sample consists of around 100,000 clones, approximately 80% of them appearing once. This sample comprised peripheral blood, obtained 60 weeks after starting pembrolizumab. All receptors come from an adult with mismatch repair-deficient cancer.

This clone was seen a few times. The V and J genes are TRBV5-6 and TRBJ1-2; D not resolved. CDR1 and CDR2 from the germline V gene are SGHDT and YYEEEE. The CDR3 is 11 amino acids. V was clipped by 6 bases and J by 9 bases, with 12 bases between them. The CDR3 nucleotides are TGTGCCAGCATCGACGGTCGTAGCTACACCTTC. Its translation: CASIDGRSYTF.

This chain uses TRBV5-1 with TRBJ2-7, with TRBD2 matching 7 bases. The CDR3 has 16 residues. V lost 0 bases and J lost 0; bases outside the gene matches: 6. The V gene's germline CDR1 is SGHRS and CDR2 YFSETQ. The CDR3 DNA reads as TGCGCCAGCAGCTTGGGTCCTAGCGGTAGCTCCTACGAGCAGTACTTC. Amino acids: CASSLGPSGSSYEQYF.

The chain carries TRBV7-2 and TRBJ1-1, with D possibly TRBD1 on 6 matching bases. Trimming left V 3 bases short and J 11 bases short, with 10 bases between. The germline gives CDR1 SGHTA, CDR2 FQGNSA. This CDR3 is 11 amino acids long. CDR3 DNA sequence: TGTGCCAGCAGCTTGGGGGCGTCGGCTTTCTTT. Its translation: CASSLGASAFF.

The chain recombines TRBV13 with TRBJ1-1; possibly TRBD1 for D (5 bases). CDR3 length: 15 residues. Germline V gene data show CDR1 as PRHDT and CDR2 as FYEKMQ (reference sequence). Trimming took 6 bases from V and 10 from J, leaving 24 bases between them. CDR3 sequence reads: CASRQAGTQGLGAFF. The DNA of the CDR3 is TGTGCCAGCAGACAAGCCGGGACTCAGGGACTGGGAGCTTTCTTT.

V usage is TRBV5-4 and J usage is TRBJ2-5; the D is unclear. The V and J ends lost 2 bases and 1 base respectively, with 9 bases between them. CDR1 and CDR2 (germline): SGHNT, YYREEE (reference sequence). This CDR3 is built from 14 residues. The CDR3: CASSFQASQETQYF. The CDR3 DNA follows: TGTGCCAGCAGCTTCCAGGCCAGCCAAGAGACCCAGTACTTC.

J is TRBJ1-2 and V is TRBV25-1, with D hard to call. CDR3 length equals 15 residues. CDR1 is MGHDK and CDR2 is SYGVNS in the germline V gene. V was cut by 2 bases and J by 0 bases, with 10 bases left in between. In nucleotides, the CDR3 is TGTGCCAGCAGTGAACCTACGGACCCTAACTATGGCTACACCTTC. Its translation: CASSEPTDPNYGYTF.

The CDR3 loop is CASSPGLAGAYEQYF. As DNA, the CDR3 is TGTGCCAGCAGCCCGGGACTAGCGGGAGCCTACGAGCAGTACTTC. This chain joins TRBV7-2 and TRBJ2-7; TRBD2 matches 14 bases. V lost 5 bases and J lost 2; bases outside the gene matches: 2. There are 15 residues in the CDR3. Germline values: CDR1 SGHTA, CDR2 FQGNSA.

This clone was observed a single time. As DNA, the CDR3 is TGTGCCAGCAGTTACGGGGCGCCTGGGGCCAACGTCCTGACTTTC. It encodes CASSYGAPGANVLTF. The rearrangement links TRBV6-5 to TRBJ2-6, with D tentatively TRBD1 (5 bases). Trimming stripped 2 bases from V and 2 bases from J, with 7 bases between. Germline V gene lookup returns CDR1 MNHEY and CDR2 SVGAGI. CDR3 length: 15 amino acids.

The chain joins TRBV7-2 to TRBJ1-4; 10 nucleotides match TRBD1. Looked up from germline, CDR1 is SGHTA and CDR2 is FQGNSA. The CDR3 extends over 14 amino acids. Trimming at V came to 4 bases and at J to 7 bases, leaving 3 bases not matched to a gene. The CDR3: CASSSGQGVEKLFF. CDR3 bases: TGTGCCAGCAGCTCCGGACAGGGGGTTGAAAAACTGTTTTTT.

The chain joins TRBV19 to TRBJ2-2, with no clear D. From germline, CDR1 is LNHDA and CDR2 SQIVND (reference sequence). The length of the CDR3 is 15 residues. Between the trimmed V and J ends, which lost 7 bases and 6 bases, there was a span of 18 bases. Here the CDR3 reads CASTTASLDAGELFF. The CDR3 region has the DNA TGTGCCAGTACCACTGCTTCCCTTGACGCCGGGGAGCTGTTTTTT.

The chain couples TRBV19 to TRBJ2-3, with 7 bases fitting TRBD1. Germline CDR1 reads LNHDA; CDR2 reads SQIVND (reference sequence). Germline trimming cut 0 bases from V and 9 bases from J; bases unmatched to any gene: 0. The CDR3 loop spans 12 amino acids. The CDR3 protein is CASSIEQGTQYF. CDR3 nucleotide sequence: TGTGCCAGTAGTATAGAACAGGGGACGCAGTATTTT.

The chain uses TRBV21-1 and TRBJ1-2; the DNA was not compared with TRBD1, the D call given in the table. TRBV21-1 is a pseudogene segment. This CDR3 contains 21 residues. In DNA form, the CDR3 reads TGTGCCAGCAGGCGACCCCTAGGGGCGGACAGAACTCACGCTCCCAACTATGGCTACACCTTC. It codes for CASRRPLGADRTHAPNYGYTF.

The CDR3 sequence: CASSRPGYEQFF. CDR3 bases: TGTGCCAGCAGCCGCCCAGGGTATGAGCAGTTCTTC. The V and J genes are TRBV7-3 and TRBJ2-1; D possibly corresponds to TRBD1 (5 bases). Deletions cut 5 bases from V and 8 bases from J, with 10 bases between. Per germline, CDR1 SGHTA and CDR2 FQGTGA. CDR3 length: 12 amino acids.

The gene calls are TRBV14 and TRBJ2-6; 10 bases are a match to TRBD1. The CDR3 has 19 residues. Unmatched junction bases numbered 11, after V lost 4 bases and J lost 2 bases. CDR1 and CDR2 from the germline V gene are SGHDN and FVKESK. The DNA for the CDR3 is TGTGCCAGCAGCCGGGACAGGGGAAATTTTCATCCTGGGGCCAACGTCCTGACTTTC. Protein product: CASSRDRGNFHPGANVLTF. Complete variable domain (other parts from reference TRBV14 and TRBJ2-6): EAGVTQFPSHSVIEKGQTVTLRCDPISGHDNLYWYRRVMGKEIKFLLHFVKESKQDESGMPNNRFLAERTGGTYSTLKVQPAELEDSGVYFCASSRDRGNFHPGANVLTFGAGSRLTVL.

The gene calls are TRBV4-3 and TRBJ2-5; TRBD2 aligns across 12 bases. Germline V CDR1 and CDR2: LGHNA, YSLEER. This CDR3 is 18 amino acids long. Germline trimming cut 0 bases from V and 4 bases from J; bases unmatched to any gene: 9. The CDR3 region is CASSQELAGGFSLETQYF. Written as DNA, the CDR3 is TGCGCCAGCAGCCAAGAACTAGCGGGAGGTTTTAGCCTAGAGACCCAGTACTTC.

CDR3 loop: CASSLWSGANVLTF. The DNA of the CDR3 is TGTGCCAGCAGTTTATGGTCTGGGGCCAACGTCCTGACTTTC. The rearrangement joins TRBV27 to TRBJ2-6; the D is unclear. The V and J ends lost 1 base and 1 base respectively, with 2 bases between them. Germline V gene data show CDR1 as MNHEY and CDR2 as SMNVEV (reference sequence). The CDR3 runs 14 residues.

The chain combines TRBV5-8 with TRBJ2-1, with 11 bases fitting TRBD2. V lost 0 bases to trimming and J lost 10 bases; unmatched junction nucleotides: 6. Germline V lookup: CDR1 SGHTS, CDR2 YDEGEE. The CDR3 runs 15 residues. The chain's CDR3 is CASSLVLAGAEEQFF. CDR3 DNA: TGTGCCAGCAGCTTGGTACTAGCGGGAGCAGAGGAGCAGTTCTTC.

V usage is TRBV7-6 and J usage is TRBJ1-3; D is uncertain. This CDR3 region has 14 residues. Germline loops: CDR1 SGHVS, CDR2 FNYEAQ. The ends were cut back, 5 bases at V and 4 bases at J, with 12 bases in the middle. CDR3 in amino acids: CASSREGLGNTIYF. The CDR3 DNA reads TGTGCCAGCAGCCGGGAGGGCCTGGGAAACACCATATATTTT.

This chain connects TRBV2 to TRBJ2-7; tentative D call: TRBD2 (5 bases). Germline CDR1 is SNHLY and CDR2 is FYNNEI. CDR3 length equals 15 residues. Trimming removed 6 bases from V and 3 bases from J, with 18 bases in between. The CDR3 spells CASRAGADPGYEQYF. CDR3 in DNA: TGTGCCAGCAGAGCCGGAGCGGACCCTGGCTACGAGCAGTACTTC.

J is TRBJ1-5 and V is TRBV6-6; tentative D call: TRBD1 (5 bases). Germline CDR1 is MNHNY and CDR2 is SVGAGI (reference sequence). Trimming shortened V by 2 bases and J by 10 bases, and 21 bases separated the two germline ends. CDR3 length: 16 residues. The CDR3 spells CASSYGYDSQLYPQHF. The CDR3 DNA is TGTGCCAGCAGTTACGGATATGACAGCCAATTATACCCCCAGCATTTT.

The V and J genes are TRBV25-1 and TRBJ1-3; 10 bases are shared with TRBD1. Germline lookup yields CDR1 MGHDK and CDR2 SYGVNS. The CDR3 spans 17 residues. The J segment lost 2 bases and the V segment lost 3 bases, leaving 7 bases of the junction unmatched. CDR3 DNA sequence: TGTGCCAGCAGTGATGGGTCCGGGACAGGGGCTGGAAACACCATATATTTT. Amino acid sequence: CASSDGSGTGAGNTIYF.